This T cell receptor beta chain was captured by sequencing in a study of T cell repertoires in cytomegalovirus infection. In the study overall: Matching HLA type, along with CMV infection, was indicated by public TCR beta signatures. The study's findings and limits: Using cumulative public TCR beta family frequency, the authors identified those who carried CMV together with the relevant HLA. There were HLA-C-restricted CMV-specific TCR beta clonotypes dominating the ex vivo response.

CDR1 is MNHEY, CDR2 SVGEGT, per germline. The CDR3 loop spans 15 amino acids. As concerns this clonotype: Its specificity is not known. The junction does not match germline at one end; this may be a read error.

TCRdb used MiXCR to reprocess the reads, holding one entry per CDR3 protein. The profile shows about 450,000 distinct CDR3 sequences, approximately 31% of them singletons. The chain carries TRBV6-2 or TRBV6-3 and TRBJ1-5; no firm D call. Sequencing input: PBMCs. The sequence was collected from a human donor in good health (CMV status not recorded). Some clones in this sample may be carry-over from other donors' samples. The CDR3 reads CASSYRAKGHQPKHF. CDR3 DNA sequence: TGTGCCAGCAGTTATCGGGCGAAAGGCCATCAGCCCAAGCATTTT.